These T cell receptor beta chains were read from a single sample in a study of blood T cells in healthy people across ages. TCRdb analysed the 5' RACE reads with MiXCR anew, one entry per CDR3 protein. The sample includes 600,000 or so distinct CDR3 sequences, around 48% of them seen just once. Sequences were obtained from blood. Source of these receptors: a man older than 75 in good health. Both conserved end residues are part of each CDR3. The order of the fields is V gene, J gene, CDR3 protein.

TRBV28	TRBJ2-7	CASSLIGGIRVGEQYF
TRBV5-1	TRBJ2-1	CASSLGGGAPDEQFF
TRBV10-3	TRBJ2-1	CAISISVRVGYNEQFF
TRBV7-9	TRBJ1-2	CASSLRETGHGYTF
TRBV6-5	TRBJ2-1	CASSPLQGGGEQFF
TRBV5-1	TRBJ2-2	CASSTTSGATGELFF
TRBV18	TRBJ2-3	CASSPQVDTQYF
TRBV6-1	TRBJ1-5	CASSRTGYVESGNQPQHF
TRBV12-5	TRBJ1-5	CASGLDGGHVQPQHF
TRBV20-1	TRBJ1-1	CSATTESYTEAFF
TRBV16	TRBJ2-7	CASSHRAGQTYEQYF
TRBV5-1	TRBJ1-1	CASSSTGTEAFF
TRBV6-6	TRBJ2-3	CASSYAEDTQYF
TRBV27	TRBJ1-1	CASSLLPLRTEAFF
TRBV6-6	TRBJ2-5	CASRQGLAEETQYF
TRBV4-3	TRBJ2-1	CASSQSTGTSGYNEQFF
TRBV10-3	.	CAISMGLEGHEQYF
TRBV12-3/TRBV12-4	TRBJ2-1	CASRPGTSGIEFF
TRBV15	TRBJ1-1	CATSGRVRTEAFF
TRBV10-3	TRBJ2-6	CAISLRDGSSGANVLTF
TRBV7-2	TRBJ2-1	CASSLVAGGSNEQFF
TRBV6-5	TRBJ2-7	CASSYMGGEQYF
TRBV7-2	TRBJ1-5	CASSLNLQGWQPQHF
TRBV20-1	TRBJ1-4	CSATAATNEKLFF
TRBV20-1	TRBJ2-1	CSASSGREVGGEQFF
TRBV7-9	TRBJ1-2	CASSSLGPNTGGYTF
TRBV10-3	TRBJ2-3	CATIAGDADTQYF
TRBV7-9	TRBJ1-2	CASSLEGVVGYTF
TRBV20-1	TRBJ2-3	CSAIRGRASTDTQYF
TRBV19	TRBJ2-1	CASRGSRYNEQFF
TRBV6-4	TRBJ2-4	CASMEVQSRAKNIQYF
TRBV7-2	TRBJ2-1	CASSRTWNEQFF
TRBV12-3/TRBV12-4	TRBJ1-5	CASILEGQGAQPQHF